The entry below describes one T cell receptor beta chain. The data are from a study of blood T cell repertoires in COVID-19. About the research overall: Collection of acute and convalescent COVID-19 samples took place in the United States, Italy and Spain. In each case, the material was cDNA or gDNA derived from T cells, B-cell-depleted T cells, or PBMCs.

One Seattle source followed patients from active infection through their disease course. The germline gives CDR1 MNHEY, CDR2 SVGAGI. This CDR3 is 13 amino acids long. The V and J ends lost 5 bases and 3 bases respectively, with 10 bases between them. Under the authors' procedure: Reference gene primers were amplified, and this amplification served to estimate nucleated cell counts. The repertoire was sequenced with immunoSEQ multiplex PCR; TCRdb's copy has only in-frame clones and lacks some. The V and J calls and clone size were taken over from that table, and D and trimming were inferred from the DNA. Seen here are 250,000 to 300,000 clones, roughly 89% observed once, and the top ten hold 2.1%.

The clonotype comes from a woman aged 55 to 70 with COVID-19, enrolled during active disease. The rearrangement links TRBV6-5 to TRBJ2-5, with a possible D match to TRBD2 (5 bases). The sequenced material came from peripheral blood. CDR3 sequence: CASSLDGEETQYF. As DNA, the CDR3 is TGTGCCAGCAGTCTGGACGGGGAAGAGACCCAGTACTTC.